The clone carrying this T cell receptor beta chain has a count of ten or more. Its antigen remains unidentified. The read stops 3 residues short of the end of the CDR3; the missing end is completed from the germline J gene. The sample originates from a study of T cell clonality in common variable immunodeficiency. The CDR3 length is 13 residues. Germline V gene sequence: CDR1 DFQATT, CDR2 SNEGSKA (reference sequence). The V end lost 6 bases, the J end lost 8 bases, and 18 bases lay between the germline ends. Repertoires were generated with immunoSEQ multiplex PCR, while TCRdb's copy carries only in-frame clones and drops some. The sample presents some 50,000 clones, none singletons. Study findings and constraints: Authors noted CVID clonality's cause needs subpopulation repertoire sequencing. Links between repertoire features and CVID complications were heterogeneity-limited.

Specimen: peripheral blood mononuclear cells. The sequence was collected from a person aged 18 to 70 in good health. The rearrangement links TRBV20-1 to TRBJ2-3; maybe TRBD2 (6 bases). Here the CDR3 reads CSAIRAPRGTQYF. The part of the CDR3 DNA that was read is TGCAGTGCGATCCGGGCCCCGCGGGGTACG.